This T cell receptor beta chain was found in a study of CD8 T cells in ankylosing spondylitis. In the case of this clonotype: The antigen remains undetermined.

General study points: Apparently characteristic of ankylosing spondylitis blood was a TCR beta motif (about 8 highly homologous variants). A number of the motif variants had already been described in reactive arthritis synovial fluid and blood.

TCRdb reanalysed the 5' RACE reads using MiXCR and keeps one entry per CDR3 protein. The table lists 100,000 or so distinct CDR3 sequences, roughly 10% of them singletons, with about 30% in the top ten. V dropped 1 base and J dropped 7; count of bases not matched to a gene: 6. The CDR3 runs to 15 residues. The germline gives CDR1 KGHDR, CDR2 SFDVKD. The gene calls are TRBV24-1 and TRBJ2-7; 10 bases fit TRBD2. The sequencing input was blood, either unsorted or a sorted T cell fraction (not recorded which). The TCR originated in a male donor with ankylosing spondylitis. CDR3 sequence: CATSDLTSGTQEQYF. CDR3 DNA: TGTGCCACCAGTGATTTAACTAGCGGGACGCAAGAGCAGTACTTC.